This TCR beta chain was sequenced in a study of beta chain features in type 1 diabetes. Germline lookup yields CDR1 SGHRS and CDR2 YFSETQ. This CDR3 region has 14 residues. The V end lost 0 bases, the J end lost 0 bases, and 7 bases lay between the germline ends. The isolated RNA, all of it, was reverse transcribed, so expressed TCRB transcripts were what got sequenced. Sequencing used immunoSEQ multiplex PCR; TCRdb keeps in-frame clones, though not all of them. The table shows around 340,000 clones, with about 18% occurring only once. Concerning this clone: The antigen is undetermined.

Broader study findings: TCRB CDR3 length was moderately but significantly reduced in all four CD4+ subsets of Type 1 diabetes patients. PCR might preferentially amplify shorter templates, equally in patients and controls. Diminished insertions and augmented deletions at VDJ junctions characterized type 1 diabetes patients.

A sort by CD45RO/CCR7/CD25/CD127/CD95/CD27 yielded CD4+ naive, central memory, regulatory and stem cell-like memory cells. This TCR derives from a woman between 18 and 29 years old in good health. Sequenced input: naive CD4+ T cells from blood. The chain is built from TRBV5-1 and TRBJ2-7; D is unclear. CDR3 coding DNA: TGCGCCAGCAGCTTGGAATTGAGCTCCTACGAGCAGTACTTC. This sequence encodes CASSLELSSYEQYF.